The 27 T cell receptor beta chains below all came from one sample that was sequenced in a study of shared clonotypes between healthy human individuals (dated by TCRdb to about 2020). Library preparation used the immunoSEQ multiplex PCR assay. TCRdb limited this immuneACCESS table to in-frame rearrangements with V and J called. A share of clones is missing; checked studies link under half to unresolved V genes, and the rest is unexplained. Within this sample are about 380,000 clones, with about 96% of them counted one time only. About 0.34% of the sample belongs to the ten largest clones. The sample consisted of memory CD8+ T cells sorted from blood. The cell subset or site tag for this specimen amounts to: CD45RO+ cells pooled with CCR7-negative TemRA cells. The receptor set was obtained from a man younger than 40 in good health.

Worth noting for this clone: Within the sample, other DNA sequences also encode this same CDR3. V is TRBV28 and J is TRBJ2-5, with TRBD2 identical over 9 bases. This CDR3 contains 13 residues. V dropped 8 bases and J dropped 1; count of bases not matched to a gene: 2. CDR1 and CDR2 from the germline V gene are MDHEN and SYDVKM. The CDR3 DNA reads as TGTGCCAGCGGGCGGGGGGGCCAAGAGACCCAGTACTTC. Protein: CASGRGGQETQYF. Together with reference TRBV28 and TRBJ2-5, the CDR3 gives the full variable domain: DVKVTQSSRYLVKRTGEKVFLECVQDMDHENMFWYRQDPGLGLRLIYFSYDVKMKEKGDIPEGYSVSREKKERFSLILESASTNQTSMYLCASGRGGQETQYFGPGTRLLVL.

The rearrangement joins TRBV2 to TRBJ2-4, with 7 nucleotides matching TRBD2. The CDR3 contains 13 residues. Germline V gives CDR1 SNHLY, CDR2 FYNNEI. V lost 7 bases and J lost 5; bases outside the gene matches: 5. The CDR3 is CASIRGRENIQYF. The CDR3 nucleotides read TGTGCCAGCATTCGGGGGAGGGAAAACATTCAGTACTTC.

The rearrangement links TRBV7-9 to TRBJ2-2; weak D call: TRBD2 (5 bases). The CDR3 has 14 residues. The germline V and J ends were trimmed by 1 base and 7 bases, with 10 bases remaining between them. CDR1 is SEHNR and CDR2 is FQNEAQ in the germline V gene (reference sequence). CDR3 bases: TGTGCCAGCAGCTTAGATCGGGGTGTCGGGGAGCTGTTTTTT. Translation gives CASSLDRGVGELFF.

The DNA for the CDR3 is TGCAGCGTCAGGACAGGGACGGGTGAGCAGTTCTTC. Residues: CSVRTGTGEQFF. The V gene is TRBV29-1, the J gene TRBJ2-1; 8 positions match TRBD1. CDR1 and CDR2 from the germline V gene are SQVTM and ANQGSEA. V was pared by 6 bases and J by 9 bases, with 7 bases of the junction left unmatched. CDR3 length: 12 residues.

V gene TRBV10-1 combines with J gene TRBJ1-4; D gene ambiguous. Germline CDR1 reads WNHNN; CDR2 reads SYGVQD (reference sequence). The CDR3 length is 13 residues. V dropped 2 bases and J dropped 7 bases, with 8 bases sitting between them. The chain's CDR3 is CASSESPGEKLFF. Here the CDR3 DNA reads TGCGCCAGCAGTGAGAGCCCCGGTGAAAAACTGTTTTTT.

The chain couples TRBV27 to TRBJ2-2; weak D call: TRBD1 (6 bases). The CDR3 is made up of 14 amino acids. V was shortened by 3 bases and J by 2 bases, with 7 bases between the two germline ends. Germline V gene sequence: CDR1 MNHEY, CDR2 SMNVEV (reference sequence). CDR3 loop: CASSLGTNTGELFF. The CDR3 DNA reads as TGTGCCAGCAGTTTGGGGACAAACACCGGGGAGCTGTTTTTT.

The rearrangement uses TRBV10-2 and TRBJ2-3; unclear D gene. This CDR3 has 15 residues. In germline, CDR1 is WSHSY, CDR2 SAAADI. The V end was cut by 3 bases, the J end by 5 bases, with 15 bases between. The CDR3 here is CASSDFLVSKDTQYF. In nucleotides, the CDR3 is TGCGCCAGCAGTGATTTCCTAGTCAGTAAAGATACGCAGTATTTT.

This chain connects TRBV9 to TRBJ1-3; D perhaps matches TRBD1 (5 bases). The CDR3 covers 15 residues. Germline CDR1 and CDR2: SGDLS and YYNGEE. The V end was cut by 1 base, the J end by 0 bases, with 8 bases between. The CDR3 region has the DNA TGTGCCAGCAGCGTACTTGGGGCCTCTGGAAACACCATATATTTT. It codes for CASSVLGASGNTIYF.

This clone was recorded only once. The chain couples TRBV19 to TRBJ1-5; D unresolved. V lost 3 bases and J lost 4, with 4 bases in between. Germline CDR1 is LNHDA and CDR2 is SQIVND (reference sequence). The CDR3 contains 12 residues. The CDR3 nucleotides are TGTGCCAGTAGTATCCTAAATCAGCCCCAGCATTTT. Translating gives CASSILNQPQHF. The whole variable domain, remainder taken from reference TRBV19 and TRBJ1-5, is DGGITQSPKYLFRKEGQNVTLSCEQNLNHDAMYWYRQDPGQGLRLIYYSQIVNDFQKGDIAEGYSVSREKKESFPLTVTSAQKNPTAFYLCASSILNQPQHFGDGTRLSIL.

This rearrangement joins TRBV2 to TRBJ2-7; 10 bases align to TRBD1. The CDR3 is 15 amino acids. Losses at the gene ends were 6 bases for V and 4 bases for J; bases not matched to a gene: 9. CDR1 and CDR2 (germline): SNHLY, FYNNEI. In nucleotides, the CDR3 is TGTGCCAGCAGGGAGATTCCGGACAGGGGGTACGAGCAGTACTTC. Protein sequence: CASREIPDRGYEQYF.

The chain carries TRBV6-1 and TRBJ2-7, with D possibly TRBD2 on 5 matching bases. The CDR3 spans 11 residues. In germline, CDR1 is MNHNS, CDR2 SASEGT. The V end was cut by 7 bases, the J end by 2 bases, with 6 bases between. CDR3 in DNA: TGTGCCAGCATGAGGGCCTACGAGCAGTACTTC. It specifies CASMRAYEQYF.

This sequence joins TRBV5-1 and TRBJ2-2, with D unresolved. CDR1 and CDR2 (germline): SGHRS, YFSETQ. V was trimmed by 4 bases and J by 0 bases, leaving 13 bases between them. The CDR3 spans 16 residues. The CDR3 loop is CASSALLATNTGELFF. CDR3 sequence (DNA): TGCGCCAGCAGCGCTCTCCTCGCGACGAACACCGGGGAGCTGTTTTTT.

On this clone: At one end, the junction sequence differs from germline, possibly due to a read error. V is TRBV29-1 and J is TRBJ2-1; D possibly corresponds to TRBD2 (6 bases). The CDR3 extends over 14 amino acids. From germline, CDR1 is SQVTM and CDR2 ANQGSEA. For the CDR3, the DNA is TGCAGCGCTGAAGGAGGGCCGGAGGACAATGAGCAGTTCTTC. Amino acids: CSAEGGPEDNEQFF.

This sequence joins TRBV27 and TRBJ1-2, with 11 bases fitting TRBD1. The CDR3 is 15 amino acids. Unmatched junction bases numbered 1, after V lost 0 bases and J lost 4 bases. Germline V gene sequence: CDR1 MNHEY, CDR2 SMNVEV (reference sequence). In DNA, the CDR3 is TGTGCCAGCAGTTTATCGGGACAGGGGGGCTATGGCTACACCTTC. Amino acids: CASSLSGQGGYGYTF.

This clone came up once. The germline gene is not matched at one end of the junction; a read error may be the cause. The chain links TRBV7-7 to TRBJ2-7, with TRBD2 as a possible D gene (6 bases). Per germline, CDR1 SSHAT and CDR2 FNYEAQ (reference sequence). There are 14 residues in the CDR3. CDR3 nucleotide sequence: TGTGCTAGCAGCCCTGGCGGGGTTCCCTACGAGCAGTACTTC. This gives the protein CASSPGGVPYEQYF.

This clone was detected once. CDR3 loop: CASSPGWRGKQFF. CDR3 nucleotides: TGCGCCAGCAGCCCGGGGTGGCGGGGAAAGCAGTTCTTC. The rearrangement links TRBV4-1 to TRBJ2-1; D is perhaps TRBD2 (6 bases). Trimming pared 4 bases from V and 11 bases from J, leaving 15 bases between. There are 13 residues in the CDR3. CDR1 is MGHRA and CDR2 is YSYEKL in the germline V gene.

V usage is TRBV25-1 and J usage is TRBJ2-7; 8 nucleotides align to TRBD1. Germline CDR1 MGHDK, CDR2 SYGVNS. The J segment lost 4 bases and the V segment lost 7 bases, leaving 12 bases of the junction unmatched. CDR3 length equals 15 residues. The CDR3: CASTGRTGLQYEQYF. CDR3 nucleotides: TGTGCCAGCACGGGAAGGACAGGGTTACAATACGAGCAGTACTTC.

The chain carries TRBV6-5 and TRBJ1-5, with a possible D match to TRBD1 (5 bases). The CDR3 extends over 14 amino acids. Trimming left V 0 bases short and J 2 bases short, with 5 bases between. Germline V lookup: CDR1 MNHEY, CDR2 SVGAGI. The DNA of the CDR3 is TGTGCCAGCAGTTACTCAGGGGGCAATCAGCCCCAGCATTTT. Protein: CASSYSGGNQPQHF.

This clone has only one observation. The CDR3 DNA follows: TGTGCCAGCAGCTTTGGACTAGCCTACGAGCAGTACTTC. Its protein product is CASSFGLAYEQYF. The chain joins TRBV13 to TRBJ2-7; the match to TRBD2 covers 7 bases. The CDR3 contains 13 residues. The germline V gene encodes CDR1 PRHDT and CDR2 FYEKMQ (reference sequence). The trim removed 3 bases at V and 2 bases at J, leaving 1 base unmatched.

The chain links TRBV19 to TRBJ2-5, with 10 bases lining up with TRBD2. The CDR3 extends over 15 amino acids. Germline CDR1 and CDR2: LNHDA and SQIVND (reference sequence). V dropped 2 bases and J dropped 4; count of bases not matched to a gene: 4. The CDR3 reads CASSILAGEAETQYF. CDR3 nucleotides: TGTGCCAGTAGTATACTAGCGGGAGAGGCAGAGACCCAGTACTTC.

The chain is built from TRBV19 and TRBJ2-1; TRBD2 matches 7 bases. The V and J ends lost 6 bases and 7 bases, in that order; junction bases with no gene match: 9. The V gene's germline CDR1 is LNHDA and CDR2 SQIVND (reference sequence). The CDR3 totals 14 residues. CDR3 sequence (DNA): TGTGCCAGTAGGACACTAGCGCCTTCGAATGAGCAGTTCTTC. It codes for CASRTLAPSNEQFF.

This chain connects TRBV11-2 to TRBJ1-2, with D possibly being TRBD1 (5 bases). V was shortened by 5 bases and J by 0 bases, with 19 bases between the two germline ends. The germline CDR1 and CDR2 sequences are SGHAT and FQNNGV. CDR3 length equals 17 residues. The CDR3: CASSHTRGGKANYGYTF. CDR3 coding DNA: TGTGCCAGCAGCCACACCCGGGGGGGTAAAGCTAACTATGGCTACACCTTC.

V and J are TRBV7-8 and TRBJ2-7; no reliable D call. Trimming took off 5 bases at V and 1 base at J, with 6 bases between the two ends. This CDR3 has 12 amino acids. Germline CDR1 and CDR2: SGHVS and FQNEAQ. The CDR3 region has the DNA TGTGCCAGCAGCACCCTTTCCTACGAGCAGTACTTC. Residues: CASSTLSYEQYF.

The J gene is TRBJ1-5, the V gene TRBV18; no firm D call. This CDR3 has 14 amino acids. The ends were cut back, 3 bases at V and 5 bases at J, with 11 bases in the middle. Germline loops: CDR1 KGHSH, CDR2 LQKENI. The CDR3 DNA follows: TGTGCCAGCTCACCGTCAATAGTCGATCAGCCCCAGCATTTT. Its protein product is CASSPSIVDQPQHF.

The CDR3 DNA sequence: TGTGCCAGCAGCGCGATTACAGAGGGTGAGCAGTTCTTC. Translating it yields CASSAITEGEQFF. The V call is TRBV7-9, the J call TRBJ2-1; D is possibly TRBD2 (5 bases). V was shortened by 5 bases and J by 9 bases, with 14 bases between the two germline ends. In germline, CDR1 is SEHNR, CDR2 FQNEAQ (reference sequence). CDR3 length equals 13 residues.

A remark on this clone: The sample contains more than one DNA sequence encoding this CDR3. The V and J genes are TRBV9 and TRBJ1-1; no definite D call. The CDR3 loop spans 13 amino acids. Per germline, CDR1 SGDLS and CDR2 YYNGEE. Trimming removed 0 bases at V and 2 bases at J, with 5 bases between. Here the CDR3 DNA reads TGTGCCAGCAGCGTAGAGGGCAACACTGAAGCTTTCTTT. Protein: CASSVEGNTEAFF.

V and J are TRBV28 and TRBJ2-7; TRBD2 agrees at 9 bases. The trim removed 5 bases at V and 6 bases at J, leaving 8 bases unmatched. The CDR3 runs 14 residues. CDR1 and CDR2 (germline): MDHEN, SYDVKM. The CDR3 DNA sequence: TGTGCCAGCAGTACTGCTAGCGGGATCTCCGAGCAGTACTTC. Its protein is CASSTASGISEQYF.